The 10 T cell receptor beta chains presented below share a single source sample, sequenced in a study of chemoradiotherapy in HPV16-positive cancers. Assay: immunoSEQ multiplex PCR; the TCRdb copy retains only in-frame clones and omits some. The sample carries some 10,000 clones, roughly 90% recorded once. Sequencing was performed on blood, taken from a patient who underwent chemoradiotherapy. The source is a human donor with HPV-associated anogenital cancer.

The gene calls are TRBV9 and TRBJ1-1, with unresolved D. Germline values: CDR1 SGDLS, CDR2 YYNGEE. This CDR3 spans 14 amino acids. V dropped 3 bases and J dropped 10 bases, with 19 bases sitting between them. The CDR3 sequence is CASSASQTSVVAFF. CDR3 nucleotide sequence: TGTGCCAGCAGCGCGAGCCAGACGAGTGTTGTAGCTTTCTTT.

The V gene is TRBV18, the J gene TRBJ2-7, with 7 bases fitting TRBD1. The CDR3 runs to 15 residues. Unmatched junction bases numbered 11, after V lost 6 bases and J lost 3 bases. From germline, CDR1 is KGHSH and CDR2 LQKENI. CDR3 protein: CASSLPGQKSYEQYF. The CDR3 DNA sequence: TGTGCCAGCTCTCTACCGGGACAGAAAAGCTACGAGCAGTACTTC.

V usage is TRBV5-1 and J usage is TRBJ1-6, with TRBD1 identical over 7 bases. Germline trimming cut 4 bases from V and 4 bases from J; bases unmatched to any gene: 5. The CDR3 totals 15 residues. The germline V gene encodes CDR1 SGHRS and CDR2 YFSETQ. CDR3 sequence: CASSQGGGYNSPLHF. CDR3 DNA: TGCGCCAGCAGCCAGGGGGGTGGGTATAATTCACCCCTCCACTTT.

The V and J genes are TRBV6-1 and TRBJ1-5, with 7 bases aligning to TRBD1. There are 14 residues in the CDR3. In germline, CDR1 is MNHNS, CDR2 SASEGT. The V segment lost 6 bases and the J segment 3 bases; nucleotides outside the gene matches: 5. CDR3: CASSPDRANQPQHF. CDR3 nucleotides: TGTGCCAGCAGCCCAGACAGGGCCAATCAGCCCCAGCATTTT.

This chain uses TRBV7-6 with TRBJ2-1; 8 bases align to TRBD2. Germline V gene lookup returns CDR1 SGHVS and CDR2 FNYEAQ. CDR3 size: 15 residues. The V segment lost 3 bases and the J segment 6 bases; nucleotides outside the gene matches: 7. CDR3 protein: CASSFSRLAINEQFF. For the CDR3, the DNA is TGTGCCAGCAGCTTTTCGAGACTAGCGATCAATGAGCAGTTCTTC.

The rearrangement joins TRBV7-2 to TRBJ1-4; D gene ambiguous. V lost 0 bases to trimming and J lost 5 bases, with 22 bases between them. Germline V gene data show CDR1 as SGHTA and CDR2 as FQGNSA. There are 19 residues in the CDR3. DNA for the CDR3: TGTGCCAGCAGCTTAGCGCTTCGGAGACATCGGGAACAAAATGAAAAACTGTTTTTT. Encoded protein: CASSLALRRHREQNEKLFF.

This chain connects TRBV6-1 to TRBJ1-2; no reliable D call. Trimming took 3 bases from V and 6 from J, leaving 17 bases between them. CDR1 and CDR2 from the germline V gene are MNHNS and SASEGT. The CDR3 runs 15 residues. The CDR3 here is CASSEGTGLLDGYTF. Written as DNA, the CDR3 is TGTGCCAGCAGTGAGGGTACCGGGCTCCTGGATGGCTACACCTTC.

This sequence joins TRBV30 and TRBJ1-1, with 8 bases lining up with TRBD1. With V trimmed by 0 bases and J by 0 bases, 12 bases remained unmatched. This CDR3 comprises 18 residues. Germline CDR1 and CDR2: GTSNPN and SVGIG (reference sequence). CDR3 loop: CAWSVPGQENPMNTEAFF. In DNA, the CDR3 is TGTGCCTGGAGTGTACCGGGACAGGAGAACCCAATGAACACTGAAGCTTTCTTT.

The chain employs TRBV7-2 and TRBJ1-2; TRBD1 might be the D (5 bases). Trimming took off 5 bases at V and 1 base at J, with 14 bases between the two ends. The CDR3 covers 15 residues. Germline V CDR1 and CDR2: SGHTA, FQGNSA. The CDR3 DNA sequence: TGTGCCAGCAGCCCAAAGGGGTTGAATAACTATGGCTACACCTTC. Encoded protein: CASSPKGLNNYGYTF.

CDR3 coding DNA: TGCGCCAGCAGCTTGGCGGGGTATAGCACAGATACGCAGTATTTT. This translates into CASSLAGYSTDTQYF. V gene TRBV5-1 combines with J gene TRBJ2-3; TRBD2 might be the D (5 bases). V was trimmed by 0 bases and J by 0 bases, leaving 8 bases between them. CDR3 length equals 15 residues. CDR1 is SGHRS, CDR2 YFSETQ, per germline.